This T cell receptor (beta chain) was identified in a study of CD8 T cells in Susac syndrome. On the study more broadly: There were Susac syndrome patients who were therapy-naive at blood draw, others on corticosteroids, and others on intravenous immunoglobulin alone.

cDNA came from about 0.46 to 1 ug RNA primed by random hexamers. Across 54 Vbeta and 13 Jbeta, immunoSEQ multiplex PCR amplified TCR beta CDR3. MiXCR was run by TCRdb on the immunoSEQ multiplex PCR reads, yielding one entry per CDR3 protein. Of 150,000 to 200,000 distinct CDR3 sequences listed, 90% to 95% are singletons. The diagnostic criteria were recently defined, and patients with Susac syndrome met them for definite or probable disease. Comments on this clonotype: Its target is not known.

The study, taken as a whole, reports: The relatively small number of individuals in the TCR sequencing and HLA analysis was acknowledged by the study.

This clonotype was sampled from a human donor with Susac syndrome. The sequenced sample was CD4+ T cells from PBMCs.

The CDR3 loop is CASSLGEGSYNSPLHF. The CDR3 DNA reads TGCGCCAGCAGCTTGGGTGAAGGCTCCTATAATTCACCCCTCCACTTT. The chain uses TRBV5-1 and TRBJ1-6, with no clear D. Trimming shortened V by 0 bases and J by 0 bases, and 7 bases separated the two germline ends. CDR1 is SGHRS, CDR2 YFSETQ, per germline. There are 16 residues in the CDR3.